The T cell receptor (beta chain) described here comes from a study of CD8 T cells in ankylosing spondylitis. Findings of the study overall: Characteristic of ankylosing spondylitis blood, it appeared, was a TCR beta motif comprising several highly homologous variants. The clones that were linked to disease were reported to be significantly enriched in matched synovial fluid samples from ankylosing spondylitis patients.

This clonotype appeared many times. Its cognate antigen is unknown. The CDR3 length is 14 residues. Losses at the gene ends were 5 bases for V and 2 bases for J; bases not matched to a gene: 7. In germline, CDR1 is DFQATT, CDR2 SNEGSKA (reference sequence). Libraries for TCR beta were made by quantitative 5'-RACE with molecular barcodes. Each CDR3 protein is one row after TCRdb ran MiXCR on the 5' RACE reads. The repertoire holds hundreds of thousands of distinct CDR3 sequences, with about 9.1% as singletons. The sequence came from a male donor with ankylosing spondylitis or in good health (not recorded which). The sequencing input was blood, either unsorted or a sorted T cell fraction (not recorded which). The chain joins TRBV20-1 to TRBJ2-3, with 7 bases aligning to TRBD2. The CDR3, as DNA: TGCAGTGCTTTTCGTGGGGGGGTCACAGATACGCAGTATTTT. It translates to CSAFRGGVTDTQYF.